A selection of T cell receptor beta chains follows, all from one sample in a study of cytomegalovirus exposure and HLA in healthy donors. Sequencing was performed with immunoSEQ multiplex PCR; in TCRdb, only in-frame clones are kept and a portion is missing. The table includes roughly 160,000 clones, 77% detected once. Source material: PBMCs. These receptors were collected from a woman aged 25-40 years in good health and CMV-seronegative. Each CDR3 is given with its conserved first and last residue. D genes are given only for firm matches. Only some rows state a clone size, as once, few, many or a class for expanded clones.

size: NA
V: TRBV7-9
D: TRBD2
length: 15
J: TRBJ2-1
CDR3: CASSPTGGPSNEQFF
DNA: TGTGCCAGCAGCCCAACGGGAGGGCCCTCCAATGAGCAGTTCTTC

size: NA
V: TRBV2
D: NA
length: 13
J: TRBJ1-1
CDR3: CASRPGLNTEAFF
DNA: TGTGCCAGCAGGCCAGGGTTGAACACTGAAGCTTTCTTT

size: once
V: TRBV13
D: TRBD1
length: 15
J: TRBJ2-7
CDR3: CASNPVGQGPYEQYF
DNA: TGTGCCAGCAACCCGGTCGGACAGGGGCCCTACGAGCAGTACTTC

size: NA
V: TRBV11-2
D: NA
length: 16
J: TRBJ1-3
CDR3: CASSSRSGFSGNTIYF
DNA: TGTGCCAGCAGCAGTCGCTCAGGGTTCTCTGGAAACACCATATATTTT

size: NA
V: TRBV7-2
D: NA
length: 15
J: TRBJ2-4
CDR3: CASMRSGLAKNIQYF
DNA: TGTGCCAGCATGCGGTCGGGACTAGCCAAAAACATTCAGTACTTC

size: NA
V: TRBV7-9
D: NA
length: 14
J: TRBJ1-5
CDR3: CASSFSGYNQPQHF
DNA: TGTGCCAGCAGCTTTAGCGGGTACAATCAGCCCCAGCATTTT

size: NA
V: TRBV10-2
D: TRBD1
length: 15
J: TRBJ1-4
CDR3: CASSDRQGIREKLFF
DNA: TGCGCCAGCAGTGACCGACAGGGAATTAGGGAAAAACTGTTTTTT

size: NA
V: TRBV29-1
D: TRBD1
length: 13
J: TRBJ2-1
CDR3: CSVDRGRGDEQFF
DNA: TGCAGCGTTGACAGGGGGAGAGGCGATGAGCAGTTCTTC

size: NA
V: TRBV9
D: TRBD2
length: 15
J: TRBJ2-7
CDR3: CASSVEGGSSYEQYF
DNA: TGTGCCAGCAGCGTCGAAGGCGGGAGCTCCTACGAGCAGTACTTC

size: NA
V: TRBV5-8
D: NA
length: 13
J: TRBJ2-2
CDR3: CASRRGHTGELFF
DNA: TGTGCCAGCAGACGGGGTCACACCGGGGAGCTGTTTTTT

size: NA
V: TRBV5-1
D: TRBD2
length: 15
J: TRBJ2-7
CDR3: CASSPQGLARHEQYF
DNA: TGCGCCAGCAGCCCCCAGGGACTAGCCCGCCACGAGCAGTACTTC

size: NA
V: TRBV30
D: TRBD1
length: 12
J: TRBJ1-1
CDR3: CAWTPTGAEAFF
DNA: TGTGCCTGGACCCCCACAGGGGCTGAAGCTTTCTTT

size: few
V: TRBV2
D: NA
length: 14
J: TRBJ2-7
CDR3: CASNPTGSSYEQYF
DNA: TGTGCCAGCAACCCCACAGGGTCCTCCTACGAGCAGTACTTC

size: NA
V: TRBV6-1
D: TRBD1
length: 13
J: TRBJ1-1
CDR3: CASRDRGPLKAFF
DNA: TGTGCCAGCAGGGACAGGGGCCCCCTTAAAGCTTTCTTT

size: NA
V: TRBV30
D: NA
length: 16
J: TRBJ2-7
CDR3: CAWSFNGDLRAYEQYF
DNA: TGTGCCTGGAGTTTTAATGGCGACCTGAGGGCTTACGAGCAGTACTTC

size: NA
V: TRBV2
D: NA
length: 18
J: TRBJ1-5
CDR3: CASSEKAGAYYSNQPQHF
DNA: TGTGCCAGCAGTGAAAAAGCAGGGGCCTATTATAGCAATCAGCCCCAGCATTTT

size: NA
V: TRBV4-1
D: TRBD2
length: 16
J: TRBJ2-5
CDR3: CASSQVVGLGGETQYF
DNA: TGCGCCAGCAGCCAAGTTGTGGGACTAGGGGGGGAGACCCAGTACTTC

size: NA
V: TRBV7-9
D: NA
length: 17
J: TRBJ2-1
CDR3: CASSQGGSGLLYNEQFF
DNA: TGTGCCAGCAGCCAAGGTGGTTCCGGACTCCTCTACAATGAGCAGTTCTTC

size: NA
V: TRBV2
D: NA
length: 15
J: TRBJ1-1
CDR3: CASSSPGALRTEAFF
DNA: TGTGCCAGCAGTTCACCAGGGGCGCTTCGGACTGAAGCTTTCTTT

size: NA
V: TRBV2
D: NA
length: 15
J: TRBJ2-7
CDR3: CASVRPGEGTYEQYF
DNA: TGTGCCAGCGTTAGACCGGGGGAAGGTACCTACGAGCAGTACTTC

size: NA
V: TRBV18
D: NA
length: 16
J: TRBJ2-1
CDR3: CASSPQAGTRQGEQFF
DNA: TGTGCCAGCTCACCACAGGCGGGAACACGCCAGGGTGAGCAGTTCTTC

size: NA
V: TRBV7-2
D: TRBD2
length: 15
J: TRBJ2-7
CDR3: CASSEWGLAGDEQYF
DNA: TGTGCCAGCAGCGAGTGGGGACTAGCGGGGGACGAGCAGTACTTC

size: NA
V: TRBV5-6
D: NA
length: 13
J: TRBJ1-3
CDR3: CASSLVQENTIYF
DNA: TGTGCCAGCAGCTTGGTACAGGAAAACACCATATATTTT

size: NA
V: TRBV9
D: TRBD2
length: 12
J: TRBJ2-3
CDR3: CASRSGGDTQYF
DNA: TGTGCCAGCAGATCGGGAGGAGATACGCAGTATTTT

size: NA
V: TRBV7-6
D: NA
length: 13
J: TRBJ2-7
CDR3: CARRRGQIYEQYF
DNA: TGTGCCCGTCGGAGGGGACAGATCTACGAGCAGTACTTC

size: NA
V: TRBV7-3
D: TRBD2
length: 15
J: TRBJ2-1
CDR3: CASRASGVVYNEQFF
DNA: TGTGCCAGCAGAGCTAGCGGGGTTGTCTACAATGAGCAGTTCTTC

size: NA
V: TRBV30
D: TRBD1
length: 16
J: TRBJ1-5
CDR3: CAWSVREGQGYQPQHF
DNA: TGTGCCTGGAGTGTAAGAGAGGGACAGGGGTATCAGCCCCAGCATTTT

size: NA
V: TRBV6-5
D: TRBD2
length: 14
J: TRBJ2-7
CDR3: CASSYFGRAYEQYF
DNA: TGTGCCAGCAGTTACTTCGGGAGGGCCTACGAGCAGTACTTC

size: NA
V: TRBV30
D: NA
length: 14
J: TRBJ2-7
CDR3: CAWTRPWRSYEQYF
DNA: TGTGCCTGGACCAGACCCTGGCGGTCCTACGAGCAGTACTTC

size: NA
V: TRBV9
D: NA
length: 14
J: TRBJ2-3
CDR3: CASNDRSGTDTQYF
DNA: TGTGCCAGCAACGACCGGTCGGGGACAGATACGCAGTATTTT

size: NA
V: TRBV13
D: TRBD2
length: 14
J: TRBJ2-7
CDR3: CASSFGTSGYEQYF
DNA: TGTGCCAGCAGCTTCGGGACTAGCGGCTACGAGCAGTACTTC

size: NA
V: TRBV7-6
D: NA
length: 14
J: TRBJ1-1
CDR3: CASSLGMGAVEAFF
DNA: TGTGCCAGCAGCTTAGGTATGGGGGCAGTAGAAGCTTTCTTT

size: once
V: TRBV5-5
D: NA
length: 17
J: TRBJ2-1
CDR3: CASSYSRDLWSYNEQFF
DNA: TGTGCCAGCAGCTACTCCCGGGACTTATGGTCCTACAATGAGCAGTTCTTC

size: few
V: TRBV7-2
D: NA
length: 15
J: TRBJ1-2
CDR3: CASSYGRAAGYGYTF
DNA: TGTGCCAGCAGCTACGGACGGGCCGCAGGGTATGGCTACACCTTC

size: NA
V: TRBV27
D: TRBD2
length: 18
J: TRBJ2-1
CDR3: CASSLYPPSGSDYNEQFF
DNA: TGTGCCAGCAGTTTATATCCCCCCAGCGGGAGCGACTACAATGAGCAGTTCTTC

size: few
V: TRBV6-1
D: NA
length: 15
J: TRBJ1-2
CDR3: CASSEAWGPGYGYTF
DNA: TGTGCCAGCAGTGAAGCATGGGGCCCCGGCTATGGCTACACCTTC

size: NA
V: TRBV6-1
D: TRBD2
length: 17
J: TRBJ2-3
CDR3: CASSEVLGRGGRDTQYF
DNA: TGTGCCAGCAGTGAGGTCCTGGGGCGGGGGGGCAGAGATACGCAGTATTTT

size: NA
V: TRBV12-5
D: NA
length: 13
J: TRBJ1-2
CDR3: CASGSGHNYGYTF
DNA: TGTGCTAGTGGTTCTGGGCATAACTATGGCTACACCTTC

size: NA
V: TRBV7-9
D: TRBD1
length: 12
J: TRBJ1-4
CDR3: CASSLQGQKLFF
DNA: TGTGCCAGCAGCCTACAGGGGCAAAAACTGTTTTTT

size: NA
V: TRBV7-2
D: NA
length: 15
J: TRBJ1-1
CDR3: CASSLGYGLGTEAFF
DNA: TGTGCCAGCAGCTTAGGGTACGGGTTAGGCACTGAAGCTTTCTTT

size: NA
V: TRBV5-1
D: NA
length: 14
J: TRBJ2-7
CDR3: CASSPRTESYEQYF
DNA: TGCGCCAGCAGCCCCCGGACAGAATCCTACGAGCAGTACTTC

size: NA
V: TRBV19
D: NA
length: 11
J: TRBJ1-2
CDR3: CASGHSPGYTF
DNA: TGTGCCAGTGGACACAGTCCGGGCTACACCTTC

size: NA
V: TRBV29-1
D: NA
length: 13
J: TRBJ1-2
CDR3: CSVGGGYNYGYTF
DNA: TGCAGCGTTGGGGGGGGCTATAACTATGGCTACACCTTC

size: NA
V: TRBV7-2
D: TRBD1
length: 14
J: TRBJ2-2
CDR3: CASSKDRGTGELFF
DNA: TGTGCCAGCAGCAAGGACAGGGGCACCGGGGAGCTGTTTTTT

size: once
V: TRBV12-5
D: TRBD1
length: 15
J: TRBJ2-7
CDR3: CASGSPGQGAYEQYF
DNA: TGTGCTAGTGGTTCGCCGGGACAGGGGGCCTACGAGCAGTACTTC

size: few
V: TRBV5-1
D: TRBD1
length: 15
J: TRBJ2-5
CDR3: CASSLRQGNQETQYF
DNA: TGCGCCAGCAGCTTGAGACAGGGAAACCAAGAGACCCAGTACTTC

size: NA
V: TRBV2
D: NA
length: 15
J: TRBJ1-1
CDR3: CASRAQSLRDTEAFF
DNA: TGTGCCAGCAGGGCCCAAAGCCTACGGGACACTGAAGCTTTCTTT